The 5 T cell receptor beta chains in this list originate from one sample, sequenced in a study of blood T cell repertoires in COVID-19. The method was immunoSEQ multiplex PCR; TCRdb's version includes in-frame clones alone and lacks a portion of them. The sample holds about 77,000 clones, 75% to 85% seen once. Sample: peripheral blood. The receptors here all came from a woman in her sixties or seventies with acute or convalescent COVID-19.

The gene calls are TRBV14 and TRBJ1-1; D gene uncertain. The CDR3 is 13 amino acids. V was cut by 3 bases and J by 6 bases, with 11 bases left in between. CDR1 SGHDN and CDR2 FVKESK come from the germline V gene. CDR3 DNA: TGTGCCAGCAGCCATGGTTCGGAGGCTGAAGCTTTCTTT. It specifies CASSHGSEAEAFF.

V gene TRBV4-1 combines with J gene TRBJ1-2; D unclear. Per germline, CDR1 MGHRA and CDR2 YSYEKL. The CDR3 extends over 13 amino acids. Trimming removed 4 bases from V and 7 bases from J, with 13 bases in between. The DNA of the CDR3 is TGCGCCAGCAGCCTCACGGGAGGGTCTGGCTACACCTTC. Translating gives CASSLTGGSGYTF.

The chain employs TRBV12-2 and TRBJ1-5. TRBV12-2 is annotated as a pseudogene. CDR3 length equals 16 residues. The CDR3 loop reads CASRYLKENSNQPQHF. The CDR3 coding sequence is TGTGCAAGTCGCTACCTGAAGGAGAATAGCAATCAGCCCCAGCATTTT.

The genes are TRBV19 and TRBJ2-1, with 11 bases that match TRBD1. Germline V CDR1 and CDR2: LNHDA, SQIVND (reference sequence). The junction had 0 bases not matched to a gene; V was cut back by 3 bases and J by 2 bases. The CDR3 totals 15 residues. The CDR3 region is CASSMGQGAYNEQFF. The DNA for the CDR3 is TGTGCCAGTAGTATGGGACAGGGGGCCTACAATGAGCAGTTCTTC.

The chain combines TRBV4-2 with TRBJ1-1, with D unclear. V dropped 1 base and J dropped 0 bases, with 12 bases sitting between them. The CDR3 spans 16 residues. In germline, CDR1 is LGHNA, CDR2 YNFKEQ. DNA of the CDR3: TGTGCCAGCAGCCAAGGTACATTCGCATTGAACACTGAAGCTTTCTTT. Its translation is CASSQGTFALNTEAFF.